Included here is one TCR beta chain sequence, with context. This record belongs to a study of prognosis after radiotherapy for stage I lung cancer. TCR beta CDR3 amplification from genomic DNA was performed by two-round multiplex PCR. With primers specific to each TRBV and TRBJ gene, the first-round PCR was performed. One entry per CDR3 protein, called by TCRdb with MiXCR from the multiplex PCR reads. The sample holds about 31,000 distinct CDR3 sequences, about 40% seen once. This CDR3 is built from 16 residues. V was trimmed by 0 bases and J by 5 bases, leaving 14 bases between them. Germline V CDR1 and CDR2: LGHNA, YSLEER.

This receptor was taken from a donor at least 50 years old with non-small cell lung cancer. The chain uses TRBV4-3 and TRBJ2-1, with D perhaps matching TRBD1 (6 bases). Material: PBMCs, obtained before or after stereotactic body radiation therapy (not recorded which). The CDR3 DNA is TGCGCCAGCAGCCAAGAAGGGGGTGGGCTAAACAATGAGCAGTTCTTC. It is translated as CASSQEGGGLNNEQFF.